Each of the 7 T cell receptor beta chains below was sequenced from the same sample in a study of blood T cell repertoires in COVID-19. TCRdb's copy holds only in-frame clones and misses some; the assay was immunoSEQ multiplex PCR. The table records over 200,000 clones, 80% to 90% of them present only once. The sample taken for sequencing was PBMCs or T cells enriched from blood (not recorded which). Receptor source: a woman in her forties or fifties who had recovered from COVID-19.

The V gene is TRBV14, the J gene TRBJ1-4; tentative D call: TRBD1 (6 bases). The CDR3 runs 16 residues. V lost 0 bases to trimming and J lost 8 bases, with 16 bases between them. The V gene's germline CDR1 is SGHDN and CDR2 FVKESK. CDR3 residues: CASSQDPARGVEKLFF. The CDR3, as DNA: TGTGCCAGCAGCCAAGATCCGGCCAGGGGAGTGGAAAAACTGTTTTTT.

The chain recombines TRBV28 with TRBJ2-7; D is possibly TRBD1 (6 bases). The CDR3 is 15 residues long. V was shortened by 6 bases and J by 4 bases, with 19 bases between the two germline ends. Per the germline V gene, CDR1 is MDHEN and CDR2 is SYDVKM. This CDR3 reads CASSQDRTVYYEQYF. CDR3 bases: TGTGCCAGCAGCCAAGACAGGACGGTCTATTACGAGCAGTACTTC.

CDR3 nucleotide sequence: TGTGCCAGCAGTGAACGGGGGAGCTCCTACAATGAGCAGTTCTTC. Its translation: CASSERGSSYNEQFF. The chain combines TRBV6-1 with TRBJ2-1; tentatively, D is TRBD2 (6 bases). CDR1 is MNHNS, CDR2 SASEGT, per germline. V lost 2 bases, J lost 0 bases, and 8 bases lay in between. This CDR3 is 15 amino acids long.

The gene calls are TRBV25-1 and TRBJ2-1; D unresolved. V was clipped by 2 bases and J by 5 bases, with 7 bases between them. The CDR3 consists of 13 residues. CDR1 MGHDK and CDR2 SYGVNS come from the germline V gene. The CDR3 reads CASSEMGDNEQFF. The CDR3, as DNA: TGTGCCAGCAGTGAAATGGGCGACAATGAGCAGTTCTTC.

The chain uses TRBV30 and TRBJ2-1; D gene unclear. Trimming removed 0 bases at V and 3 bases at J, with 9 bases between. CDR1 GTSNPN and CDR2 SVGIG come from the germline V gene (reference sequence). The CDR3 totals 14 residues. CDR3 nucleotide sequence: TGTGCCTGGAGTGTACACAGTGGCTACAATGAGCAGTTCTTC. Amino acid sequence: CAWSVHSGYNEQFF.

The CDR3 sequence is CASSLSGGRGTEAFF. CDR3 nucleotides: TGCGCCAGCAGCTTGTCAGGGGGAAGGGGCACTGAAGCTTTCTTT. The genes are TRBV5-1 and TRBJ1-1, with 7 positions matching TRBD1. Germline V gives CDR1 SGHRS, CDR2 YFSETQ. The CDR3 has 15 residues. J gave up 4 bases and V 1 base, and 7 bases lay outside the gene matches.

This clone was found once. Other DNA variants within this sample encode the same CDR3. The V gene is TRBV19, the J gene TRBJ2-3, with D possibly matching TRBD2 (5 bases). CDR3 size: 14 residues. Trimming took off 3 bases at V and 2 bases at J, with 9 bases between the two ends. CDR1 is LNHDA and CDR2 is SQIVND in the germline V gene (reference sequence). CDR3 DNA sequence: TGTGCCAGTAGTATCGGAGGCGACACAGATACGCAGTATTTT. This encodes CASSIGGDTDTQYF.